These 29 T cell receptor beta chains share one sample of origin, sequenced in a study of control samples from healthy donors and cancer patients (TCRdb year 2020). Libraries were constructed by the immunoSEQ multiplex PCR assay. Drawn from immuneACCESS, this table holds only the in-frame rearrangements with V and J called that TCRdb kept. Clones are partly lost; checked studies trace under half to an unresolved V gene and leave the rest unexplained. This sample is represented by about 120,000 clones; around 86% of them were singletons. The leading ten clones occupy approximately 9% of the sample. Sequenced material: blood. The receptors here all came from a middle-aged man in good health.

The V gene is TRBV14, the J gene TRBJ1-1; D ambiguous. V was pared by 3 bases and J by 0 bases, with 8 bases between. Looked up from germline, CDR1 is SGHDN and CDR2 is FVKESK. CDR3 size: 14 residues. The CDR3 nucleotides read TGTGCCAGCAGCCATCCCGGGATGAACACTGAAGCTTTCTTT. It codes for CASSHPGMNTEAFF.

The chain uses TRBV7-2 and TRBJ1-1; no definite D call. V shed 4 bases and J shed 0 bases, with 6 bases lying between them. Germline loops: CDR1 SGHTA, CDR2 FQGNSA. The CDR3 is 13 amino acids. The CDR3 here is CASSYSLNTEAFF. The CDR3 DNA reads TGTGCCAGCAGCTACAGTCTGAACACTGAAGCTTTCTTT. Drawing the rest from reference TRBV7-2 and TRBJ1-1, the complete variable domain is GAGVSQSPSNKVTEKGKDVELRCDPISGHTALYWYRQSLGQGLEFLIYFQGNSAPDKSGLPSDRFSAERTGGSVSTLTIQRTQQEDSAVYLCASSYSLNTEAFFGQGTRLTVV.

The chain couples TRBV29-1 to TRBJ1-1; no clear D gene. Germline loops: CDR1 SQVTM, CDR2 ANQGSEA. V lost 6 bases to trimming and J lost 4 bases, with 24 bases between them. The CDR3 extends over 16 amino acids. The CDR3 reads CSVESLARTRGTEAFF. The CDR3 DNA follows: TGCAGCGTAGAAAGTCTCGCCCGCACCCGGGGCACTGAAGCTTTCTTT.

The genes are TRBV7-9 and TRBJ1-4; possible D gene TRBD1, 5 bases. The CDR3 length is 14 residues. The germline V gene encodes CDR1 SEHNR and CDR2 FQNEAQ (reference sequence). The ends were cut back, 6 bases at V and 2 bases at J, with 10 bases in the middle. The CDR3 DNA reads TGTGCCAGCAGGGTGGCAGGGACTAATGAAAAACTGTTTTTT. Translating gives CASRVAGTNEKLFF.

CDR3 nucleotide sequence: TGTGCCAGCAGCTTTGCAACGGGGGGGCCGAGTAATGAGCAGTTCTTC. As protein: CASSFATGGPSNEQFF. J is TRBJ2-1 and V is TRBV7-8; 8 bases agree with TRBD2. The CDR3 consists of 16 residues. The germline gives CDR1 SGHVS, CDR2 FQNEAQ. Trimming removed 3 bases from V and 7 bases from J; junction bases left unmatched: 11. The whole variable domain, filled in from reference TRBV7-8 and TRBJ2-1, reads GAGVSQSPRYKVAKRGQDVALRCDPISGHVSLFWYQQALGQGPEFLTYFQNEAQLDKSGLPSDRFFAERPEGSVSTLKIQRTQQEDSAVYLCASSFATGGPSNEQFFGPGTRLTVL.

This chain joins TRBV4-2 and TRBJ2-6, with unresolved D. Germline V lookup: CDR1 LGHNA, CDR2 YNFKEQ. This CDR3 has 17 residues. V lost 0 bases to trimming and J lost 0 bases, with 9 bases between them. For the CDR3, the DNA is TGTGCCAGCAGCCAAGATCACTCCAGCTCTGGGGCCAACGTCCTGACTTTC. Translating it yields CASSQDHSSSGANVLTF.

The chain joins TRBV29-1 to TRBJ2-3, with 8 bases aligning to TRBD2. The CDR3 totals 15 residues. Trimming took 3 bases from V and 2 from J; bases not matched to a gene: 7. Germline CDR1 SQVTM, CDR2 ANQGSEA. CDR3 sequence reads: CSVDEERGFTDTQYF. In DNA, the CDR3 is TGCAGCGTTGATGAAGAGCGGGGGTTCACAGATACGCAGTATTTT.

The chain links TRBV24-1 to TRBJ2-1; D unclear. The germline CDR1 and CDR2 sequences are KGHDR and SFDVKD. The length of the CDR3 is 12 residues. The V gene lost 6 bases and the J gene lost 7 bases, with 9 bases spanning the gap. The CDR3 loop is CATSRVGNEQFF. The CDR3 bases are TGTGCCACCAGTCGGGTAGGAAATGAGCAGTTCTTC.

This chain connects TRBV6-1 to TRBJ2-7; D gene uncertain. CDR1 is MNHNS and CDR2 is SASEGT in the germline V gene. The ends were cut back, 3 bases at V and 0 bases at J, with 12 bases in the middle. The CDR3 extends over 15 amino acids. For the CDR3, the DNA is TGTGCCAGCAGTGATCAAGGATCAAGCTCCTACGAGCAGTACTTC. Translating it yields CASSDQGSSSYEQYF.

The chain uses TRBV18 and TRBJ1-2; D is uncertain. CDR1 and CDR2 (germline): KGHSH, LQKENI. The CDR3 is 15 amino acids. The V gene lost 3 bases and the J gene lost 3 bases, with 14 bases spanning the gap. This CDR3 reads CASSPNIQRDYGYTF. The CDR3 nucleotides are TGTGCCAGCTCACCGAATATCCAGCGAGACTATGGCTACACCTTC.

This clone was picked up one time. Germline and junction disagree at one end, which may indicate a read error. The V call is TRBV6-5, the J call TRBJ1-5; 8 nucleotides match TRBD1. The length of the CDR3 is 15 residues. Germline values: CDR1 MNHEY, CDR2 SVGAGI. The CDR3 region is CTSRMTGDSNQPQHF. The CDR3 DNA reads as TGTACCAGCAGGATGACAGGGGATAGCAATCAGCCCCAGCATTTT.

V and J are TRBV15 and TRBJ2-1; D possibly corresponds to TRBD2 (6 bases). The germline V and J ends were trimmed by 8 bases and 4 bases, with 15 bases remaining between them. CDR1 LNHNV and CDR2 YYDKDF come from the germline V gene (reference sequence). The CDR3 length is 14 residues. The CDR3 nucleotides are TGTGCCACCTCTCGGGAGTACAATTACAATGAGCAGTTCTTC. This gives the protein CATSREYNYNEQFF. The full variable domain, its missing parts supplied by reference TRBV15 and TRBJ2-1, is DAMVIQNPRYQVTQFGKPVTLSCSQTLNHNVMYWYQQKSSQAPKLLFHYYDKDFNNEADTPDNFQSRRPNTSFCFLDIRSPGLGDTAMYLCATSREYNYNEQFFGPGTRLTVL.

The chain links TRBV14 to TRBJ2-5, with D hard to call. The length of the CDR3 is 15 residues. V lost 3 bases and J 2 bases, leaving 13 bases between the germline ends. Germline CDR1 is SGHDN and CDR2 is FVKESK. The DNA of the CDR3 is TGTGCCAGCAGCCACGAAGGGTGGGGACAAGAGACCCAGTACTTC. Encoded protein: CASSHEGWGQETQYF.

J is TRBJ2-6 and V is TRBV6-2 or TRBV6-3; D gene unclear. The CDR3 runs to 17 residues. Germline CDR1 and CDR2: MNHEY and SVGEGT. Between the trimmed V and J ends, which lost 6 bases and 0 bases, there was a span of 15 bases. CDR3 sequence (DNA): TGTGCCAGCAGCCCCACGTTAGGAGACTCTGGGGCCAACGTCCTGACTTTC. This gives the protein CASSPTLGDSGANVLTF.

The chain carries TRBV27 and TRBJ1-6; D is undetermined. Germline-derived CDR1 and CDR2 are MNHEY and SMNVEV (reference sequence). This CDR3 comprises 15 residues. V gave up 7 bases and J gave up 5 bases, with 15 bases separating them. The CDR3 DNA follows: TGTGCCAGCACCTCTCTGGGCGGTAATAATTCACCCCTCCACTTT. Its translation is CASTSLGGNNSPLHF.

V gene TRBV7-9 combines with J gene TRBJ2-1; the match to TRBD1 covers 9 bases. This CDR3 region has 15 residues. From germline, CDR1 is SEHNR and CDR2 FQNEAQ (reference sequence). Unmatched junction bases numbered 10, after V lost 5 bases and J lost 8 bases. The CDR3 is CASSPTGGGLDEQFF. The CDR3 coding sequence is TGTGCCAGCAGCCCAACAGGGGGCGGGTTAGATGAGCAGTTCTTC.

V gene TRBV6-6 combines with J gene TRBJ1-2, with unresolved D. Germline CDR1 and CDR2: MNHNY and SVGAGI (reference sequence). There are 13 residues in the CDR3. Deletions cut 5 bases from V and 6 bases from J, with 13 bases between. The CDR3 DNA sequence: TGTGCCAGCAGTGGGCCCAGGCCGGATGGCTACACCTTC. It is translated as CASSGPRPDGYTF.

This chain uses TRBV5-1 with TRBJ2-3; D uncertain. Trimming pared 2 bases from V and 5 bases from J, leaving 9 bases between. Germline V gene lookup returns CDR1 SGHRS and CDR2 YFSETQ. The CDR3 runs 13 residues. As DNA, the CDR3 is TGCGCCAGCAGCTTCGGTGACCGAGATACGCAGTATTTT. As protein: CASSFGDRDTQYF.

This chain links TRBV9 with TRBJ2-3; D uncertain. Germline loops: CDR1 SGDLS, CDR2 YYNGEE. The CDR3 totals 13 residues. V was cut by 3 bases and J by 8 bases, with 13 bases left in between. The CDR3 DNA is TGTGCCAGCAGCGCCCCCCTGGCAGTTACGCAGTATTTT. Its translation is CASSAPLAVTQYF.

The gene calls are TRBV18 and TRBJ1-2, with TRBD1 matching 8 bases. CDR3 length equals 18 residues. Trimming took 6 bases from V and 0 from J; bases not matched to a gene: 15. Per germline, CDR1 KGHSH and CDR2 LQKENI. In DNA, the CDR3 is TGTGCCAGCTCCCCTAAGCAGGGGGCGGTCTCGGCTAACTATGGCTACACCTTC. Translated, it gives CASSPKQGAVSANYGYTF.

This clone was counted only a few times. This chain links TRBV4-1 with TRBJ2-7; D unclear. The CDR3 is 15 amino acids. From germline, CDR1 is MGHRA and CDR2 YSYEKL. Between the trimmed V and J ends, which lost 0 bases and 4 bases, there was a span of 13 bases. The DNA of the CDR3 is TGCGCCAGCAGCCAAGATTGGCCAGGACCGTACGAGCAGTACTTC. It encodes CASSQDWPGPYEQYF.

This sequence joins TRBV5-4 and TRBJ2-2; D is perhaps TRBD1 (6 bases). Trimming pared 2 bases from V and 5 bases from J, leaving 7 bases between. This CDR3 region has 13 residues. From germline, CDR1 is SGHNT and CDR2 YYREEE (reference sequence). As DNA, the CDR3 is TGTGCCAGCAGCTTACAGGGAACCGGGGAGCTGTTTTTT. Encoded protein: CASSLQGTGELFF.

This sequence joins TRBV14 and TRBJ1-4; no definite D call. The ends were cut back, 1 base at V and 8 bases at J, with 11 bases in the middle. Germline CDR1 reads SGHDN; CDR2 reads FVKESK. This CDR3 has 14 residues. CDR3 in amino acids: CASSQGNRVEKLFF. The CDR3 nucleotides read TGTGCCAGCAGCCAAGGGAACAGAGTCGAAAAACTGTTTTTT.

The chain links TRBV7-9 to TRBJ1-5; D gene unclear. Germline V lookup: CDR1 SEHNR, CDR2 FQNEAQ (reference sequence). The length of the CDR3 is 15 residues. V lost 3 bases and J 0 bases, leaving 9 bases between the germline ends. The CDR3 is CASSFDASSNQPQHF. CDR3 DNA sequence: TGTGCCAGCAGCTTTGACGCTAGTAGCAATCAGCCCCAGCATTTT.

The genes are TRBV19 and TRBJ1-1; D not resolved. Trimming left V 5 bases short and J 0 bases short, with 10 bases between. This CDR3 spans 14 amino acids. Per germline, CDR1 LNHDA and CDR2 SQIVND (reference sequence). CDR3 sequence reads: CASSRIGMNTEAFF. The CDR3 nucleotides are TGTGCCAGTAGTCGGATCGGCATGAACACTGAAGCTTTCTTT.

The rearrangement links TRBV19 to TRBJ1-6; 8 bases align to TRBD1. Losses at the gene ends were 10 bases for V and 5 bases for J; bases not matched to a gene: 10. Germline V gives CDR1 LNHDA, CDR2 SQIVND (reference sequence). This CDR3 is 15 amino acids long. The CDR3 nucleotides read TGTGCCACCCAGACAGGGGCACAACATAATTCACCCCTCCACTTT. This gives the protein CATQTGAQHNSPLHF.

V and J are TRBV4-1 and TRBJ1-2; D is unresolved. The V end lost 0 bases, the J end lost 5 bases, and 10 bases lay between the germline ends. Germline CDR1 and CDR2: MGHRA and YSYEKL. The CDR3 has 14 residues. CDR3 residues: CASSQDNSWYGYTF. The CDR3 DNA sequence: TGCGCCAGCAGCCAAGATAACAGTTGGTATGGCTACACCTTC.

The V gene is TRBV6-6, the J gene TRBJ1-5; 7 bases match TRBD1. V lost 4 bases, J lost 5 bases, and 8 bases stayed unmatched. CDR1 is MNHNY, CDR2 SVGAGI, per germline (reference sequence). The CDR3 covers 15 residues. The CDR3 is CASSSEIDRDQPQHF. In DNA, the CDR3 is TGTGCCAGCAGTTCCGAAATCGACAGGGATCAGCCCCAGCATTTT.

The CDR3 spells CASSQTGTANTEAFF. The CDR3 DNA is TGTGCCAGCAGCCAAACCGGGACAGCGAACACTGAAGCTTTCTTT. The chain couples TRBV5-4 to TRBJ1-1, with 7 bases fitting TRBD1. The CDR3 has 15 residues. J gave up 1 base and V 4 bases, and 7 bases lay outside the gene matches. CDR1 SGHNT and CDR2 YYREEE come from the germline V gene (reference sequence).